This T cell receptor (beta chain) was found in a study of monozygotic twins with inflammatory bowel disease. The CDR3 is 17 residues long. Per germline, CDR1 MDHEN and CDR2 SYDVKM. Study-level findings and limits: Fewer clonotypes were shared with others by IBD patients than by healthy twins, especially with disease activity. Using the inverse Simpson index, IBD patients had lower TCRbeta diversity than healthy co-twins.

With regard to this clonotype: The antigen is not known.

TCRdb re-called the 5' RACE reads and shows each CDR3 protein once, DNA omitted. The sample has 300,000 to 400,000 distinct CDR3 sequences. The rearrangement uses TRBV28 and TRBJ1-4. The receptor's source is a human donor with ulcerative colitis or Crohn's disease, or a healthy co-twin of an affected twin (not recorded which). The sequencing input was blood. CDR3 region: CASSWGLLTTGGEKLFF.